The next 30 T cell receptor beta chains were all read from a single sample in a study of T-cell reconstitution after alpha-beta-depleted transplantation in children. Researchers prepared the TCRbeta library using unique molecular identifiers, the study reports. TCRdb ran MiXCR on the PCR reads and lists one entry per CDR3 protein. The table records over 150,000 distinct CDR3 sequences, approximately 15% of them present only once. The sequencing used PBMCs from the stem cell graft donor, collected from the stem cell graft. Receptor source: a human donor who donated a stem cell graft to a child with acute lymphoblastic leukemia.

This clonotype was seen at least ten times. The chain has TRBV6-5 and TRBJ2-6; D gene uncertain. The length of the CDR3 is 15 residues. Looked up from germline, CDR1 is MNHEY and CDR2 is SVGAGI. Between the trimmed V and J ends, which lost 2 bases and 0 bases, there was a span of 5 bases. The CDR3 nucleotides are TGTGCCAGCAGTTACGATTTCTCTGGGGCCAACGTCCTGACTTTC. Encoded protein: CASSYDFSGANVLTF.

This clonotype has ten or more counts. The genes are TRBV4-1 and TRBJ2-3; 14 bases fit TRBD2. The CDR3 spans 16 residues. V lost 6 bases and J lost 1; bases outside the gene matches: 3. Germline V gene data show CDR1 as MGHRA and CDR2 as YSYEKL. The CDR3 DNA reads as TGCGCCAGCAGTACGGGACTAGCGGGAGGCACAGATACGCAGTATTTT. Residues: CASSTGLAGGTDTQYF.

This clonotype was counted ten times or more. The CDR3 reads CASSPTNYEQYF. As DNA, the CDR3 is TGTGCCAGCTCACCGACTAACTACGAGCAGTACTTC. The chain uses TRBV18 and TRBJ2-7; tentatively, D is TRBD2 (5 bases). The CDR3 is made up of 12 amino acids. Germline values: CDR1 KGHSH, CDR2 LQKENI. Between the trimmed V and J ends, which lost 3 bases and 3 bases, there was a span of 6 bases.

This clonotype came up many times. The gene calls are TRBV5-1 and TRBJ2-3, with D perhaps given as TRBD1 or TRBD2 (5 bases each). Trimming cost V 1 base and J 6 bases, with 12 bases left between them. Germline-derived CDR1 and CDR2 are SGHRS and YFSETQ. The CDR3 runs to 14 residues. The CDR3 protein is CASSLTGPGDTQYF. The CDR3, as DNA: TGCGCCAGCAGCTTGACAGGTCCGGGGGATACGCAGTATTTT.

The V and J genes are TRBV3-1 and TRBJ1-2, with a possible D match to TRBD1 (6 bases). The CDR3 runs to 14 residues. The germline gives CDR1 LGHDT, CDR2 YNNKEL (reference sequence). Trimming took off 4 bases at V and 4 bases at J, with 13 bases between the two ends. CDR3 loop: CASSREQGPYGYTF. CDR3 DNA sequence: TGTGCCAGCAGCCGGGAACAGGGCCCCTATGGCTACACCTTC.

This clonotype was recorded many times. The chain links TRBV18 to TRBJ2-3, with TRBD2 identical over 9 bases. Germline V lookup: CDR1 KGHSH, CDR2 LQKENI. The CDR3 consists of 15 residues. The ends lost 5 bases at V and 2 bases at J; junction bases unmatched: 5. The CDR3 loop is CASSRLAEYTDTQYF. The DNA for the CDR3 is TGTGCCAGCTCAAGACTAGCGGAATACACAGATACGCAGTATTTT.

The rearrangement links TRBV30 to TRBJ1-1; no reliable D call. Trimming stripped 8 bases from V and 0 bases from J, with 7 bases between. Per the germline V gene, CDR1 is GTSNPN and CDR2 is SVGIG (reference sequence). The CDR3 totals 11 residues. The CDR3 nucleotides are TGTGCCGTTAGGTTGAACACTGAAGCTTTCTTT. It encodes CAVRLNTEAFF. Full variable domain (missing parts from reference TRBV30 and TRBJ1-1): SQTIHQWPATLVQPVGSPLSLECTVEGTSNPNLYWYRQAAGRGLQLLFYSVGIGQISSEVPQNLSASRPQDRQFILSSKKLLLSDSGFYLCAVRLNTEAFFGQGTRLTVV.

The V and J genes are TRBV12-3 or TRBV12-4 and TRBJ2-5; maybe TRBD1 (6 bases). V was shortened by 5 bases and J by 1 base, with 14 bases between the two germline ends. The CDR3 is 15 amino acids. DNA for the CDR3: TGTGCCAGCAGTCCGTCGACAGGATTCCAAGAGACCCAGTACTTC. Translation gives CASSPSTGFQETQYF.

This clonotype has just a few counts. The gene calls are TRBV7-2 and TRBJ2-3; 11 bases are a match to TRBD2. The germline V gene has CDR1 SGHTA and CDR2 FQGNSA. The CDR3 loop spans 17 amino acids. The ends lost 4 bases at V and 4 bases at J; junction bases unmatched: 10. In DNA form, the CDR3 reads TGTGCCAGCAGCTCCACAGTAGCGGGAGGGCGGGCAGATACGCAGTATTTT. As protein: CASSSTVAGGRADTQYF.

This chain connects TRBV4-1 to TRBJ2-5; maybe TRBD1 (6 bases). The CDR3 has 16 amino acids. Germline V CDR1 and CDR2: MGHRA, YSYEKL. V lost 2 bases and J lost 4, with 17 bases in between. CDR3 sequence reads: CASSQKIGGALETQYF. CDR3 bases: TGCGCCAGCAGCCAAAAAATAGGGGGAGCTCTAGAGACCCAGTACTTC.

This clonotype was detected many times. This chain links TRBV20-1 with TRBJ1-1; TRBD1 matches at 7 bases. With V trimmed by 0 bases and J by 3 bases, 7 bases remained unmatched. CDR3 length equals 15 residues. CDR1 DFQATT and CDR2 SNEGSKA come from the germline V gene (reference sequence). The CDR3 sequence: CSARDHPGGDTEAFF. The CDR3 coding sequence is TGCAGTGCTAGAGACCACCCAGGGGGGGACACTGAAGCTTTCTTT.

This clonotype was detected only a few times. The rearrangement uses TRBV20-1 and TRBJ2-3; 7 bases line up with TRBD2. From germline, CDR1 is DFQATT and CDR2 SNEGSKA (reference sequence). The CDR3 length is 16 residues. J was trimmed by 2 bases and V by 6 bases; bases with no gene match: 14. The CDR3 sequence: CSATHLADLSTDTQYF. Written as DNA, the CDR3 is TGCAGTGCAACCCATCTAGCGGATCTATCCACAGATACGCAGTATTTT.

Turning to this clonotype: Being one base from a much bigger clone, this may be a read error. Given the absence of the conserved phenylalanine or tryptophan at the CDR3 end, a read error is likely. The chain couples TRBV5-1 to TRBJ2-1, with a possible D match to TRBD1 (6 bases). The CDR3 consists of 13 residues. The germline V gene encodes CDR1 SGHRS and CDR2 YFSETQ. Trimming removed 3 bases from V and 9 bases from J, with 13 bases in between. CDR3 nucleotides: TGCGCCAGCAGCTCTCTCAGGGGCACTGAGCAGTTCTTA. It yields the protein CASSSLRGTEQFL.

The table lists this clonotype with many counts. This chain links TRBV29-1 with TRBJ2-1; 10 bases agree with TRBD2. Per the germline V gene, CDR1 is SQVTM and CDR2 is ANQGSEA. The CDR3 is made up of 15 amino acids. V gave up 5 bases and J gave up 4 bases; unmatched junction bases: 8. CDR3 DNA: TGCAGCGTTTCAAGACTAGCGGGCGCATACAATGAGCAGTTCTTC. Translated: CSVSRLAGAYNEQFF.

The table lists this clonotype with many counts. V and J are TRBV11-3 and TRBJ2-3, with D maybe TRBD2 (5 bases). Germline CDR1 and CDR2: SGHNT and YENEEA. The CDR3 has 15 amino acids. The V gene lost 5 bases and the J gene lost 0 bases, with 12 bases spanning the gap. The chain's CDR3 is CASSATGSSTDTQYF. The DNA for the CDR3 is TGTGCCAGCAGCGCAACGGGATCGAGCACAGATACGCAGTATTTT.

This clonotype was observed many times. The CDR3 protein is CASSRLSGAGATTEAFF. The DNA for the CDR3 is TGCGCCAGCAGCCGCCTTTCAGGGGCCGGAGCAACCACTGAAGCTTTCTTT. This chain connects TRBV5-1 to TRBJ1-1, with D possibly being TRBD1 (6 bases). V was clipped by 4 bases and J by 4 bases, with 23 bases between them. Germline lookup yields CDR1 SGHRS and CDR2 YFSETQ. The CDR3 has 17 amino acids.

The gene calls are TRBV5-1 and TRBJ2-1; D not resolved. Trimming removed 3 bases from V and 0 bases from J, with 10 bases in between. The CDR3 has 15 residues. Germline-derived CDR1 and CDR2 are SGHRS and YFSETQ. The CDR3 bases are TGCGCCAGCAGCTCCCCCCCCAGCTCCTACAATGAGCAGTTCTTC. This codes for CASSSPPSSYNEQFF.

There are many counts of this clonotype. The chain recombines TRBV12-3 or TRBV12-4 with TRBJ2-2, with D unresolved. The CDR3 contains 14 residues. V lost 5 bases, J lost 4 bases, and 11 bases lay in between. CDR3 protein: CASSPIGLTGELFF. DNA for the CDR3: TGTGCCAGCAGTCCTATTGGGCTCACCGGGGAGCTGTTTTTT.

The sample holds many counts of this clonotype. This chain's CDR3 is CASSPQWGGDQPQHF. DNA of the CDR3: TGTGCCAGCAGCCCTCAATGGGGGGGGGATCAGCCCCAGCATTTT. The V call is TRBV7-2, the J call TRBJ1-5; tentative D call: TRBD1 (5 bases). The germline CDR1 and CDR2 sequences are SGHTA and FQGNSA. V was trimmed by 5 bases and J by 5 bases, leaving 16 bases between them. This CDR3 region has 15 residues. The complete variable domain, with remaining parts taken from reference TRBV7-2 and TRBJ1-5, reads GAGVSQSPSNKVTEKGKDVELRCDPISGHTALYWYRQSLGQGLEFLIYFQGNSAPDKSGLPSDRFSAERTGGSVSTLTIQRTQQEDSAVYLCASSPQWGGDQPQHFGDGTRLSIL.

The table lists this clonotype with many counts. The chain carries TRBV12-3 or TRBV12-4 and TRBJ1-1; possibly TRBD1 for D (5 bases). This CDR3 is 15 amino acids long. V was trimmed by 6 bases and J by 1 base, leaving 15 bases between them. The CDR3 coding sequence is TGTGCCAGCAGCTGGGACGGGCGATCGAACACTGAAGCTTTCTTT. This gives the protein CASSWDGRSNTEAFF.

This clonotype has ten or more counts. The chain joins TRBV7-8 to TRBJ1-1; 9 bases fit TRBD1. The J segment lost 0 bases and the V segment lost 5 bases, leaving 4 bases of the junction unmatched. CDR3 length: 15 residues. CDR1 is SGHVS and CDR2 is FQNEAQ in the germline V gene. The CDR3 spells CASSRGTGLNTEAFF. CDR3 bases: TGTGCCAGCAGCCGTGGGACAGGGCTGAACACTGAAGCTTTCTTT.

This clonotype was detected many times. The rearrangement joins TRBV29-1 to TRBJ2-1; 13 bases align to TRBD2. Germline trimming cut 4 bases from V and 10 bases from J; bases unmatched to any gene: 7. The CDR3 is 14 residues long. Germline V lookup: CDR1 SQVTM, CDR2 ANQGSEA. Written as DNA, the CDR3 is TGCAGCGTTGGGGGTTCGACTAGCGGGAGGGAGCAGTTCTTC. Protein product: CSVGGSTSGREQFF.

This clonotype was found many times. The CDR3, as DNA: TGCGCCAGCAGCTTGACTAGCGGGGCGAACACCGGGGAGCTGTTTTTT. Translation gives CASSLTSGANTGELFF. The gene calls are TRBV5-1 and TRBJ2-2; TRBD2 matches 10 bases. V shed 1 base, J shed 0 bases, and the junction held 0 bases outside the gene matches. Germline V CDR1 and CDR2: SGHRS, YFSETQ. This CDR3 comprises 16 residues.

This clonotype was seen many times. The chain has TRBV6-1 and TRBJ1-2, with 8 bases lining up with TRBD1. Germline-derived CDR1 and CDR2 are MNHNS and SASEGT. Trimming cost V 6 bases and J 3 bases; bases outside gene matches: 9. This CDR3 has 15 residues. In nucleotides, the CDR3 is TGTGCCAGCAGAGAGACAGGGGTTTGGGACTATGGCTACACCTTC. It encodes CASRETGVWDYGYTF.

There are many counts of this clonotype. V is TRBV5-5 and J is TRBJ2-1; 8 nucleotides align to TRBD2. Germline-derived CDR1 and CDR2 are SGHKS and YYEKEE (reference sequence). This CDR3 region has 15 residues. V trimming: 4 bases; J trimming: 0 bases; junction bases outside the gene matches: 3. The CDR3 protein is CASSLSGNSYNEQFF. CDR3 DNA: TGTGCCAGCAGCCTTAGCGGGAACTCCTACAATGAGCAGTTCTTC.

This clonotype was seen ten or more times. The V gene is TRBV10-3, the J gene TRBJ2-7; D unclear. The CDR3 length is 14 residues. CDR1 and CDR2 from the germline V gene are ENHRY and SYGVKD. V was shortened by 0 bases and J by 6 bases, with 12 bases between the two germline ends. CDR3 loop: CAISESGSLPEQYF. The DNA of the CDR3 is TGTGCCATCAGTGAGTCCGGTTCCCTCCCCGAGCAGTACTTC.

On this clonotype: The junction departs from the called germline gene at one end, perhaps through a read error. The chain is built from TRBV12-3 or TRBV12-4 and TRBJ2-1; 9 bases align to TRBD2. The CDR3 has 18 amino acids. CDR3 DNA sequence: TGTACCAGCAGGATGGGGCTAGCGGGGAGAAGCTCCTACAATGAGCAGTTCTTC. Protein sequence: CTSRMGLAGRSSYNEQFF.

This clonotype was picked up many times. The V and J genes are TRBV5-1 and TRBJ2-7; the match to TRBD2 covers 11 bases. J gave up 6 bases and V 4 bases, and 6 bases lay outside the gene matches. Germline V gives CDR1 SGHRS, CDR2 YFSETQ. This CDR3 comprises 14 residues. CDR3: CASSPLAGEVEQYF. The CDR3, as DNA: TGCGCCAGCAGCCCACTAGCGGGAGAAGTCGAGCAGTACTTC.

Ten or more counts support this clonotype. The chain carries TRBV20-1 and TRBJ2-1, with D uncertain. Germline V gene lookup returns CDR1 DFQATT and CDR2 SNEGSKA (reference sequence). CDR3 length: 13 residues. Trimming shortened V by 6 bases and J by 3 bases, and 12 bases separated the two germline ends. This CDR3 is CSAIKGFYNEQFF. The CDR3, as DNA: TGCAGTGCGATTAAAGGCTTCTACAATGAGCAGTTCTTC.

This clonotype has at least ten counts. The chain combines TRBV7-9 with TRBJ2-4, with D possibly matching TRBD2 (5 bases). Germline CDR1 and CDR2: SEHNR and FQNEAQ (reference sequence). This CDR3 is built from 15 residues. Trimming took 3 bases from V and 3 from J, leaving 12 bases between them. CDR3 nucleotide sequence: TGTGCCAGCAGCTTTGAGGGCCGGAGCAAAAACATTCAGTACTTC. Its protein product is CASSFEGRSKNIQYF.